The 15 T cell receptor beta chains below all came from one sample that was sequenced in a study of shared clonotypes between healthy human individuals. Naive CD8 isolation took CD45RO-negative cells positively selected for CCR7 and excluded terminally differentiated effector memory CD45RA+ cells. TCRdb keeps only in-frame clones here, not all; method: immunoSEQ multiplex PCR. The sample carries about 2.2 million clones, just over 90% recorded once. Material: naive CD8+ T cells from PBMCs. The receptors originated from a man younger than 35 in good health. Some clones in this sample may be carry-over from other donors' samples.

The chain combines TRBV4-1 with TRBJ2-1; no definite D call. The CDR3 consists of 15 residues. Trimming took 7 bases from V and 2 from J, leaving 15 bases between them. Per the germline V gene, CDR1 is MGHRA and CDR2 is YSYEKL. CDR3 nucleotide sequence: TGCGCCAGCAAACCCGGAGTCCCAACCTACAATGAGCAGTTCTTC. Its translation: CASKPGVPTYNEQFF.

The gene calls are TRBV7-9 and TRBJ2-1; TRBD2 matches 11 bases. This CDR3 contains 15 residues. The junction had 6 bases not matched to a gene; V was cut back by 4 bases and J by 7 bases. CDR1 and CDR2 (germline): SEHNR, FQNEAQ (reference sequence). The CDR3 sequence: CASSSGLAGPNEQFF. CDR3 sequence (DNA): TGTGCCAGCAGCTCAGGACTAGCGGGTCCTAATGAGCAGTTCTTC.

CDR3 loop: CASSDPGTGNEKLFF. CDR3 nucleotide sequence: TGCGCCAGCAGTGACCCCGGGACAGGGAATGAAAAACTGTTTTTT. J is TRBJ1-4 and V is TRBV10-1, with 9 nucleotides matching TRBD1. V dropped 3 bases and J dropped 5; count of bases not matched to a gene: 4. Germline values: CDR1 WNHNN, CDR2 SYGVQD (reference sequence). The CDR3 contains 15 residues.

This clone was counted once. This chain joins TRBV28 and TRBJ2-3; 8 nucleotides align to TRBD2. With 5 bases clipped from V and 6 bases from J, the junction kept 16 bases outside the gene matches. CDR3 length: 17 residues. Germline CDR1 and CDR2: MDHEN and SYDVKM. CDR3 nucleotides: TGTGCCAGCAGTGGACACCCTAGCGGGCTAACTGGGGATACGCAGTATTTT. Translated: CASSGHPSGLTGDTQYF. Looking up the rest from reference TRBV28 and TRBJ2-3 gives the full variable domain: DVKVTQSSRYLVKRTGEKVFLECVQDMDHENMFWYRQDPGLGLRLIYFSYDVKMKEKGDIPEGYSVSREKKERFSLILESASTNQTSMYLCASSGHPSGLTGDTQYFGPGTRLTVL.

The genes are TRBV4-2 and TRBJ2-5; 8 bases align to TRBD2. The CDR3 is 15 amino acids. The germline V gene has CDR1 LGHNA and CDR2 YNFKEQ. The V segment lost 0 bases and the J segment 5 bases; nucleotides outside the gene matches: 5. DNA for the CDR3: TGTGCCAGCAGCCAAGATCGTGCGGGAGGCGAGACCCAGTACTTC. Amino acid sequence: CASSQDRAGGETQYF.

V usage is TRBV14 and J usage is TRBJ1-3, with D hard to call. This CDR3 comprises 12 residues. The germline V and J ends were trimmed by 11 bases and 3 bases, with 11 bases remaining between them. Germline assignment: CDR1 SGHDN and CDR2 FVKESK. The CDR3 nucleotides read TGTGCCTCCGGGGTCCGTGGAAACACCATATATTTT. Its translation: CASGVRGNTIYF.

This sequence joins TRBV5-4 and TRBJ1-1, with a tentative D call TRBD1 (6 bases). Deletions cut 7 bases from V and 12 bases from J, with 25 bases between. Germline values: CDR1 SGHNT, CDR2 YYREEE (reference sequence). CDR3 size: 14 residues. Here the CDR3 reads CASFARRGAVTPFF. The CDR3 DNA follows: TGTGCCAGCTTCGCGAGGCGGGGGGCGGTTACACCTTTCTTT.

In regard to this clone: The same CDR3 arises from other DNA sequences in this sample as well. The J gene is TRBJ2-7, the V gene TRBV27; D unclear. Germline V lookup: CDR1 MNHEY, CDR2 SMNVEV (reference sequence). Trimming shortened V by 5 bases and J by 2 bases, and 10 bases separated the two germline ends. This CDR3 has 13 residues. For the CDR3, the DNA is TGTGCCAGCAGTCTGGGCCTAACCTACGAGCAGTACTTC. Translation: CASSLGLTYEQYF.

CDR3 in amino acids: CASSQDLAGRNTEAFF. CDR3 sequence (DNA): TGTGCCAGCAGCCAAGATCTGGCAGGGCGGAACACTGAAGCTTTCTTT. This chain connects TRBV14 to TRBJ1-1; possibly TRBD1 for D (5 bases). Germline V gives CDR1 SGHDN, CDR2 FVKESK. V gave up 0 bases and J gave up 1 base, with 12 bases separating them. The CDR3 contains 16 residues.

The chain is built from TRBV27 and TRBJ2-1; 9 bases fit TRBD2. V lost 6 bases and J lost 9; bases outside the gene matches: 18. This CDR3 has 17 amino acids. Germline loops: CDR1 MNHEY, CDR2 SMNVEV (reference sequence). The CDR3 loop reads CASSHLGSGSFISEQFF. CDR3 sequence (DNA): TGTGCCAGCAGCCACCTGGGTAGCGGGAGTTTCATCAGTGAGCAGTTCTTC.

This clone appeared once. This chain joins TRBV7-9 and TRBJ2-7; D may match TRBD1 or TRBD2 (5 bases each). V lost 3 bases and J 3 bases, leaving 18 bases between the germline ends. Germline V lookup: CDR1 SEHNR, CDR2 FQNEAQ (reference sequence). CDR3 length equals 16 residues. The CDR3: CASSFPPGLGDYEQYF. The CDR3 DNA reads TGTGCCAGCAGCTTTCCTCCGGGGTTGGGGGACTACGAGCAGTACTTC.

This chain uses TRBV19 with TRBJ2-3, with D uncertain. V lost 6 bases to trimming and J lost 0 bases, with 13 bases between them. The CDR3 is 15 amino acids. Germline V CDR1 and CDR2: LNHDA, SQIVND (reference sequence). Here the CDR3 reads CASSWSRWSTDTQYF. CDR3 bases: TGTGCCAGTAGCTGGTCCCGGTGGAGCACAGATACGCAGTATTTT.

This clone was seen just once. CDR3 DNA: TGTGCCAGCAGCCGTCCGGGGACAGCTCTCACAGATACGCAGTATTTT. It encodes CASSRPGTALTDTQYF. The genes are TRBV25-1 and TRBJ2-3, with 7 bases fitting TRBD1. CDR3 length equals 16 residues. With 6 bases clipped from V and 2 bases from J, the junction kept 11 bases outside the gene matches. Germline values: CDR1 MGHDK, CDR2 SYGVNS.

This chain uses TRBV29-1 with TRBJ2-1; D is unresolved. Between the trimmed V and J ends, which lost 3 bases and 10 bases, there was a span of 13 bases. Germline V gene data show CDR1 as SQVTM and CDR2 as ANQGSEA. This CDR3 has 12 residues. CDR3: CSVDPTPGEQFF. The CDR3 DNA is TGCAGCGTTGACCCCACCCCCGGAGAGCAGTTCTTC.

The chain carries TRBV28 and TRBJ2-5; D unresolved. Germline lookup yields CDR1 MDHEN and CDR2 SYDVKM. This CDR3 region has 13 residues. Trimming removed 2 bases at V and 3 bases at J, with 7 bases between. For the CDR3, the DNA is TGTGCCAGCAGTTTAATAATGGAAGAGACCCAGTACTTC. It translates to CASSLIMEETQYF.